The sequence of this TCR beta chain was determined in a study of sequential checkpoint blockade in melanoma. Study context: First-line arms were nivolumab then ipilimumab, or the reverse, randomized 1:1. Each arm's sequence ended with maintenance nivolumab.

The treatment was: randomized to nivolumab then ipilimumab (arm A) or the reverse (arm B). DNA-damaging chemotherapy had not been given to any patient beforehand. Sorted cells were live CD3+CD8+, lacking CD19 and CD56, from PBMCs. Clones were read by immunoSEQ multiplex PCR, and TCRdb kept only the in-frame ones, dropping some. The sample carries 9,500 to 11,000 clones, around 73% recorded once. CDR3 length: 18 amino acids. V lost 0 bases to trimming and J lost 5 bases, with 20 bases between them. Germline loops: CDR1 SGDLS, CDR2 YYNGEE. The origin of this receptor is a human donor with melanoma. Sequencing was performed on CD8+ T cells sorted from blood (inferred from file names), taken from a patient given nivolumab and ipilimumab in sequence. V is TRBV9 and J is TRBJ2-2, with D possibly TRBD1 on 6 matching bases. The CDR3 DNA reads TGTGCCAGCAGCGTAGAGGGGGTGGAGAGGAAAGAGACCGGGGAGCTGTTTTTT. Protein sequence: CASSVEGVERKETGELFF.